The present T cell receptor beta chain was sequenced within a study of T cells after yellow fever vaccination (dated by TCRdb to the late 2010s). In terms of the full investigation: Libraries from fractions with low cell numbers were prepared with the SMART-Seq v4 Ultra Low Input RNA kit. To track T-cell clones before and after primary and booster YFV17D yellow fever vaccination, bulk TCR alpha and beta repertoires were sequenced longitudinally. Blood samples were taken at several timepoints before and after primary and secondary immunization, and bulk PBMC replicates and cell subsets were isolated. Two healthy male donors made up the cohort, one aged 18 to 30 years and the other aged 30 to 40 years. Study-level results and caveats: Most clones expanded after primary vaccination were re-detected after the booster (96% of CD4 and roughly 85% of CD8), suggesting broad memory maintenance. Because the study included only a couple of donors, the extent to which the findings can be generalized is limited. Because abundant contaminating clonotypes from the bulk population could be contained in FACS-sorted repertoires, computational filtering was required. A small fraction of clonotypes appeared in both the CD4 and CD8 compartments, likely as a result of convergent recombination. The secondary T-cell response was found to be weaker but faster than the primary response, with a peak reached on day 5 rather than on day 15.

The trim is 4 bases for V and 7 bases for J, with a gap of 16 bases between the germline ends. There are 15 amino acids in the CDR3, from cysteine to phenylalanine inclusive. Left in the record is the CDR3 DNA by itself, 45 bases read in frame from the first base. The sample's treatment or condition, from its label and the paper: live attenuated yellow fever vaccine strain. Two biological replicates of bulk PBMCs were collected at each blood-draw timepoint. A standard Ficoll-Paque protocol was used to isolate PBMCs from peripheral blood. RNA was extracted with TriZol from bulk PBMCs, CD4 and CD8 fractions, and dextramer-positive and dextramer-negative fractions. TCR cDNA was synthesized by 5'RACE template switching, through which a universal primer site and unique molecular identifiers were introduced. cDNA synthesis was primed from both the TCR alpha and TCR beta constant segments. Library amplification used two PCR steps, and the second PCR step added sample barcodes and sequencing adapters. Sequencing of libraries was performed on Illumina HiSeq 2500 (2x100 bp) or NovaSeq (2x150 bp). In the paper's pipeline: MIGEC was used to demultiplex reads and collapse the reads into UMI consensus sequences, and MiXCR was used for V(D)J alignment. Vaccine-responding clonotypes were identified with edgeR using replicate PBMC samples, with FDR below 0.01 and a log2 fold change above 5 up to day 15 being required. Each bulk clonotype received a CD4 or CD8 identity based on whether the sequenced CD4 or CD8 repertoire contained that clonotype at higher abundance. TCRdb reran the public reads through fastp at Q25 and MiXCR, keeping productive beta chains. Rows matching on CDR3 protein sequence are summarized as one entry with the most common DNA and genes. These V and J calls originate from TCRdb's pipeline instead of the authors' own analysis. The sample yields about 370,000 distinct CDR3 sequences; around a tenth were counted once. More than 15% of the sample is in the top ten clones.

This clonotype has just a few counts. What antigen it recognizes has not been identified. The record has no base qualities; no much larger clone is one base away. Sequencing was performed on PBMCs, taken on the day of the first yellow fever vaccination. The chain employs TRBV12-3 or TRBV12-4 and TRBJ1-4; the best D guess is TRBD1, with 6 bases matching. The TCR was taken from a man between 18 and 35 years old who received the YFV17D yellow fever vaccine. The nucleotide sequence is given as TGTGCCAGCAGTTCTTACAGGGCCGGTAGTGAAAAACTGTTTTTT. Translated, this is CASSSYRAGSEKLFF.